These 23 T cell receptor beta chains were sequenced from one sample in a study of tumor-infiltrating lymphocytes in primary liver carcinoma. With a constant-region primer, TCR beta cDNA was made from 450 to 550 ng of total RNA. Three rounds of nested multiplex PCR with slightly modified ARM-PCR produced TCR beta libraries. A C-beta reverse primer and TRBV1-TRBV30 forward primers served in each of the first two PCR rounds, at 10 cycles apiece. In TCRdb, the multiplex PCR reads were re-called with MiXCR into one record per CDR3 protein. There are 100,000 or so distinct CDR3 sequences in the sample; about 63% occur only once, and approximately 12% lies in the top ten. Co-extracted RNA and DNA came from around 18-30 mg of unsorted bulk tissue. The source material was liver tumor tissue from sampling region 2. Subset described: tumor region T2, inferior pole. The receptors here all came from a woman aged 55-69 years with primary liver carcinoma and hepatitis B virus infection.

The rearrangement uses TRBV11-1 and TRBJ1-2, with D possibly TRBD1 on 5 matching bases. From germline, CDR1 is SGHAT and CDR2 FQDESV (reference sequence). The CDR3 consists of 14 residues. V was trimmed by 6 bases and J by 11 bases, leaving 22 bases between them. The chain's CDR3 is CASRPRDSYFGYTF. CDR3 in DNA: TGTGCCAGCAGACCCAGGGACTCATACTTTGGTTACACCTTC.

Turning to this clonotype: Relative to the germline gene, one junction end is altered; a read error may explain this. V gene TRBV4-2 combines with J gene TRBJ2-1; TRBD2 is a possible D gene (5 bases). CDR3 size: 17 residues. Germline V gene data show CDR1 as LGHNA and CDR2 as YNFKEQ. This chain's CDR3 is CASSQEGSQWRYNDQFF. CDR3 bases: TGTGCCAGCAGCCAAGAGGGATCCCAGTGGAGGTACAATGATCAGTTCTTC.

The V and J genes are TRBV5-4 and TRBJ2-2; possibly TRBD1 for D (6 bases). The CDR3 has 16 residues. V was pared by 0 bases and J by 2 bases, with 11 bases between. Germline V CDR1 and CDR2: SGHNT, YYREEE (reference sequence). CDR3 sequence: CASSLAWDNNTGELFF. CDR3 bases: TGTGCCAGCAGCTTGGCCTGGGACAATAACACCGGGGAGCTGTTTTTT.

The gene calls are TRBV6-5 and TRBJ2-5; TRBD2 aligns across 8 bases. Trimming at V came to 5 bases and at J to 9 bases, leaving 11 bases not matched to a gene. The CDR3 spans 14 residues. Germline CDR1 is MNHEY and CDR2 is SVGAGI. The CDR3 sequence: CASSRPGGQGAQYF. The CDR3 DNA is TGTGCCAGCAGTCGGCCGGGGGGGCAGGGAGCCCAGTACTTC.

This clonotype showed up just a few times. This chain uses TRBV4-1 with TRBJ2-7; perhaps TRBD2 as D (6 bases). V shed 4 bases and J shed 4 bases, with 20 bases lying between them. CDR1 is MGHRA, CDR2 YSYEKL, per germline. The CDR3 runs 16 residues. CDR3 bases: TGCGCCAGCAGCCGAGCCTTTAGCGGTACGGGTTACGAGCAGTACTTC. Its protein product is CASSRAFSGTGYEQYF.

About this clonotype: The junction shows a germline mismatch at one end, possibly a read error. The gene calls are TRBV7-9 and TRBJ2-3, with 14 bases identical to TRBD2. The CDR3 runs to 15 residues. CDR1 is SEHNR and CDR2 is FQNEAQ in the germline V gene (reference sequence). The CDR3 is CASSPGTSGRDTRYF. CDR3 coding DNA: TGTGCCAGCAGCCCCGGGACTAGCGGGAGAGATACGCGGTATTTT.

By sample share, this clonotype is medium-sized. The chain links TRBV11-2 to TRBJ2-1; TRBD1 agrees at 9 bases. Germline V gene lookup returns CDR1 SGHAT and CDR2 FQNNGV. This CDR3 is built from 15 residues. J lost 6 bases, V lost 3 bases, and 6 bases had no gene match. The CDR3 nucleotides read TGTGCCAGCAGCTTCCTGGGGACAGGGATCAATGAGCAGTTCTTC. Its translation is CASSFLGTGINEQFF.

This clonotype has only one observation. A much larger clone is a single base away; this may be a read error. V gene TRBV14 combines with J gene TRBJ2-2; D is unclear. Germline lookup yields CDR1 SGHDN and CDR2 FVKESK. The CDR3 runs to 17 residues. CDR3 bases: TGTGCCAGCGGCCAAGTTCTCACGTTTGGGGACACCGGGGAGCTGTTTTTT. Protein: CASGQVLTFGDTGELFF. The whole variable domain, remainder taken from reference TRBV14 and TRBJ2-2, is EAGVTQFPSHSVIEKGQTVTLRCDPISGHDNLYWYRRVMGKEIKFLLHFVKESKQDESGMPNNRFLAERTGGTYSTLKVQPAELEDSGVYFCASGQVLTFGDTGELFFGEGSRLTVL.

About this clonotype itself: Possible read error: a much larger clone is one base away. CDR3 DNA sequence: TGCAGCGTTGGACTGACAACTAACACTGAAGCTTTCTTT. Translation gives CSVGLTTNTEAFF. The genes are TRBV29-1 and TRBJ1-1; D is undetermined. The germline CDR1 and CDR2 sequences are SQVTM and ANQGSEA. The CDR3 runs to 13 residues. The V gene lost 4 bases and the J gene lost 2 bases, with 11 bases spanning the gap.

The chain couples TRBV7-9 to TRBJ2-7, with D perhaps assigned TRBD1 or TRBD2 (5 bases each). Per the germline V gene, CDR1 is SEHNR and CDR2 is FQNEAQ (reference sequence). V lost 5 bases and J 5 bases, leaving 22 bases between the germline ends. The length of the CDR3 is 16 residues. CDR3 in amino acids: CASSQPGTPKGDEQYF. The CDR3 DNA follows: TGTGCCAGCAGCCAACCCGGGACGCCTAAAGGGGACGAGCAGTACTTC.

This clonotype came up many times. The chain uses TRBV5-1 and TRBJ1-2; maybe TRBD1 (5 bases). This CDR3 region has 15 residues. CDR1 and CDR2 (germline): SGHRS, YFSETQ. Trimming removed 4 bases from V and 2 bases from J, with 15 bases in between. This CDR3 reads CASSPAGWDNYGYTF. CDR3 bases: TGCGCCAGCAGCCCTGCTGGGTGGGACAACTATGGCTACACCTTC.

J is TRBJ1-1 and V is TRBV11-2; maybe TRBD1 (6 bases). Trimming shortened V by 5 bases and J by 5 bases, and 18 bases separated the two germline ends. The CDR3 is 15 amino acids. Per the germline V gene, CDR1 is SGHAT and CDR2 is FQNNGV. The CDR3 loop reads CASSRPAGGLTEAFF. CDR3 DNA sequence: TGTGCCAGCAGCCGCCCTGCTGGGGGGCTGACTGAAGCTTTCTTT.

This clonotype occurred many times. This rearrangement joins TRBV25-1 to TRBJ1-2; D not resolved. Germline values: CDR1 MGHDK, CDR2 SYGVNS. The CDR3 is 12 amino acids. With 3 bases removed from V and 9 bases from J, the gap between germline ends came to 11 bases. CDR3 in amino acids: CASSEGRMSYTF. The CDR3, as DNA: TGTGCCAGCAGTGAGGGGAGGATGAGCTACACCTTC.

Many counts were recorded for this clonotype. The rearrangement uses TRBV14 and TRBJ2-1; possible D gene TRBD2, 6 bases. Trimming took 1 base from V and 9 from J, leaving 19 bases between them. The V gene's germline CDR1 is SGHDN and CDR2 FVKESK. CDR3 length equals 16 residues. CDR3 sequence reads: CASSQVGGTGLGEQFF. The CDR3 coding sequence is TGTGCCAGCAGCCAAGTGGGCGGGACTGGCCTTGGTGAGCAGTTCTTC. The full variable domain, its missing parts supplied by reference TRBV14 and TRBJ2-1, is EAGVTQFPSHSVIEKGQTVTLRCDPISGHDNLYWYRRVMGKEIKFLLHFVKESKQDESGMPNNRFLAERTGGTYSTLKVQPAELEDSGVYFCASSQVGGTGLGEQFFGPGTRLTVL.

The J gene is TRBJ1-1, the V gene TRBV11-2, with unresolved D. This CDR3 has 13 amino acids. Germline assignment: CDR1 SGHAT and CDR2 FQNNGV. CDR3 sequence reads: CAGSFHGETEAFF. In DNA, the CDR3 is TGTGCAGGCAGCTTTCATGGTGAGACTGAAGCTTTCTTT.

As to this clonotype: The CDR3 does not close with the conserved phenylalanine or tryptophan, likely indicating a read error. The V call is TRBV11-2, the J call TRBJ2-5; 8 bases are a match to TRBD2. From germline, CDR1 is SGHAT and CDR2 FQNNGV. The CDR3 runs to 13 residues. The ends lost 3 bases at V and 7 bases at J; junction bases unmatched: 4. CDR3 loop: CASSFAGGGTQYL. In DNA form, the CDR3 reads TGTGCCAGCAGCTTTGCGGGAGGCGGGACCCAGTACCTC.

Of note for this clonotype: This clone may be a read error of a much larger clone one base away. The chain combines TRBV5-1 with TRBJ2-1, with 10 bases matching TRBD2. CDR1 is SGHRS and CDR2 is YFSETQ in the germline V gene. The CDR3 is 15 residues long. After removal of 2 bases from V and 10 bases from J, the junction contained 9 bases not matched to a gene. CDR3: CASSLAGGTGKEQFF. DNA of the CDR3: TGCGCCAGCAGCTTAGCGGGAGGGACCGGGAAAGAGCAGTTCTTC.

A remark on this clonotype: One junction end does not reproduce the germline sequence, and a read error may be involved. V usage is TRBV11-2 and J usage is TRBJ1-1; D perhaps matches TRBD1 (5 bases). The germline CDR1 and CDR2 sequences are SGHAT and FQNNGV. This CDR3 region has 15 residues. This chain's CDR3 is CASSQGRGLQIEAYF. The CDR3 bases are TGTGCCAGCAGCCAGGGTCGTGGCCTGCAGATCGAAGCTTACTTT.

Note on this clonotype: A junction boundary mismatches the germline segment, possibly from a read error. The V call is TRBV29-1, the J call TRBJ2-7; a weak D match, TRBD2 (6 bases). CDR1 SQVTM and CDR2 ANQGSEA come from the germline V gene. This CDR3 is built from 13 residues. This chain's CDR3 is CIVTQHSAGEQYF. As DNA, the CDR3 is TGCATCGTTACGCAACACTCAGCGGGCGAGCAATACTTC.

For this clonotype: Sequence at one end of the junction differs from germline and may be a read error. This sequence joins TRBV25-1 and TRBJ2-3, with a tentative D call TRBD2 (6 bases). CDR1 is MGHDK and CDR2 is SYGVNS in the germline V gene. This CDR3 region has 14 residues. CDR3 protein: CDSSEGGDTDTQYF. The CDR3 DNA reads as TGTGACAGCAGTGAAGGCGGGGACACAGATACGCAGTATTTT.

The chain has TRBV10-3 and TRBJ1-5; D is ambiguous. In germline, CDR1 is ENHRY, CDR2 SYGVKD. V lost 3 bases and J 0 bases, leaving 9 bases between the germline ends. The CDR3 totals 15 residues. The CDR3 protein is CAISDTENSNQPQHF. The CDR3 nucleotides are TGTGCCATCAGTGATACAGAGAATAGCAATCAGCCCCAGCATTTT.

This clonotype was detected only a few times. A much larger clone lies one base from this, so it may be a read error. This sequence joins TRBV29-1 and TRBJ1-4; possibly TRBD1 for D (5 bases). This CDR3 contains 12 residues. The V gene's germline CDR1 is SQVTM and CDR2 ANQGSEA. The CDR3 reads CSVGATSEKLFF. The CDR3 nucleotides are TGCAGCGTAGGGGCAACTAGTGAAAAACTGTTTTTT. Filled out from reference TRBV29-1 and TRBJ1-4, the complete variable domain reads SAVISQKPSRDICQRGTSLTIQCQVDSQVTMMFWYRQQPGQSLTLIATANQGSEATYESGFVIDKFPISRPNLTFSTLTVSNMSPEDSSIYLCSVGATSEKLFFGSGTQLSVL.

Of note for this clonotype: Its ends do not fully match the called genes, so a read error is possible. The chain couples TRBV5-1 to TRBJ2-5, with D maybe TRBD2 (6 bases). Germline V lookup: CDR1 SGHRS, CDR2 YFSETQ. This CDR3 comprises 12 residues. This CDR3 is CASSERREIQYF. CDR3 bases: TGCGCCAGCAGCGAGCGCCGGGAGATCCAGTACTTC.